This T cell receptor beta chain was retrieved from a study of cytomegalovirus exposure and HLA in healthy donors. Study-wide results and caveats: A further, later analysis showed that HLA-associated TCR beta chains (compared with equally common others) were more clonally expanded. Compared with the roughly 700-donor mean, an Asian-associated ancestry cluster reportedly had fewer N-insertions, according to a later analysis. In vitro data verified three CMV-associated chains as specific for CMV antigens. The study designated around 150 TCR beta chains cytomegalovirus-associated.

It was with 60 Vbeta and 13 Jbeta primers that the PCR ran. Assay: immunoSEQ multiplex PCR; the TCRdb copy retains only in-frame clones and omits some. Among 150,000 to 200,000 clones listed, 75% to 80% were seen once. In the case of this clone: Antigen unknown.

CDR1 and CDR2 from the germline V gene are SGHTA and FQGNSA. This CDR3 is 14 amino acids long. The V gene lost 5 bases and the J gene lost 2 bases, with 11 bases spanning the gap. The TCR was taken from a woman in her forties or fifties in good health and CMV-seropositive. V is TRBV7-2 and J is TRBJ2-3, with a tentative D call TRBD2 (5 bases). Sample: PBMCs. The CDR3 DNA sequence: TGTGCCAGCAGCATAGACTATTTCACAGATACGCAGTATTTT. It codes for CASSIDYFTDTQYF.